This T cell receptor (beta chain) originates from a study of T-cell memory formation after mild COVID-19. Study details: TCR clusters largely stayed donor specific.

The table lists this clonotype with many counts. Its cognate antigen is unknown. Study-wide findings and caveats: Clones that contracted from day 15 to 85 had balanced CD4/CD8; later expanders were CD4+ biased. Those CD4+ clones that contracted were mainly in CM and EM (CD8+ ones in EMRA).

The CDR3 is 15 residues long. In germline, CDR1 is SGHRS, CDR2 YFSETQ. V was trimmed by 5 bases and J by 2 bases, leaving 16 bases between them. 5'RACE with constant-segment primers built TCRalpha and TCRbeta cDNA libraries with UMIs. TCRdb reanalysed the 5' RACE reads using MiXCR and keeps one entry per CDR3 protein. In the table there are 300,000 to 350,000 distinct CDR3 sequences, roughly 13% of which are singletons. The source is a young man who had mild COVID-19 (a few samples of this study predate the infection). Cell type and time point are not known. Input material: PBMCs or a T cell subset sorted from them (not recorded which). The V and J genes are TRBV5-1 and TRBJ1-1; D perhaps matches TRBD1 (5 bases). The CDR3 region is CASRTLGEPNTEAFF. In DNA, the CDR3 is TGCGCCAGCAGGACCTTAGGGGAACCAAACACTGAAGCTTTCTTT.